This TCR beta chain originates from a study of cytotoxic CD8 clonotypes in ibrutinib-treated CLL. Clones were sequenced by immunoSEQ multiplex PCR, and TCRdb holds only the in-frame ones, with some missing. This sample has 160,000 or so clones; 84% occur once, and the top ten carry less than 6%. General observations from the study: While tracking circulating CD8+ T-cell counts, baseline clonality exceeded that of age-matched healthy donors. Progressing and sustained-remission patients had different sampling times.

About this clone: Its cognate antigen is unknown.

From germline, CDR1 is GTSNPN and CDR2 SVGIG (reference sequence). The trim removed 7 bases at V and 4 bases at J, leaving 4 bases unmatched. The CDR3 extends over 12 amino acids. The receptor's source is a human donor with chronic lymphocytic leukemia. This sequence joins TRBV30 and TRBJ2-1; the match to TRBD1 covers 7 bases. The sequences come from PBMCs, collected after 24 months of ibrutinib treatment. The CDR3 protein is CAFDREYNEQFF. For the CDR3, the DNA is TGTGCCTTCGACAGGGAGTACAATGAGCAGTTCTTC.